This T cell receptor (beta chain) is drawn from a study of blood T cells in healthy people across ages. Study-wide findings and caveats: Naive T cell percentage strongly correlated with TCR beta diversity.

They isolated at least 6 million PBMCs from each sample. Trimming removed 5 bases at V and 5 bases at J, with 16 bases between. Germline values: CDR1 SGHTA, CDR2 FQGTGA. This CDR3 has 14 residues. Alongside a J-beta primer mix, a sample-barcoded 5' primer served in a second PCR lasting roughly 7 to 12 cycles. Each CDR3 protein gets one entry after TCRdb re-called the 5' RACE reads with MiXCR. The sample contains 600,000 or so distinct CDR3 sequences, roughly 48% of which appear only once. On this clonotype: As yet, its antigen is unknown.

The chain couples TRBV7-3 to TRBJ2-7; D unresolved. The clonotype originates from a man older than 75 in good health. Source material: blood. The CDR3 DNA reads as TGTGCCAGCAGCCCAGACAACCGAGGTGACGAGCAGTACTTC. Its translation: CASSPDNRGDEQYF.